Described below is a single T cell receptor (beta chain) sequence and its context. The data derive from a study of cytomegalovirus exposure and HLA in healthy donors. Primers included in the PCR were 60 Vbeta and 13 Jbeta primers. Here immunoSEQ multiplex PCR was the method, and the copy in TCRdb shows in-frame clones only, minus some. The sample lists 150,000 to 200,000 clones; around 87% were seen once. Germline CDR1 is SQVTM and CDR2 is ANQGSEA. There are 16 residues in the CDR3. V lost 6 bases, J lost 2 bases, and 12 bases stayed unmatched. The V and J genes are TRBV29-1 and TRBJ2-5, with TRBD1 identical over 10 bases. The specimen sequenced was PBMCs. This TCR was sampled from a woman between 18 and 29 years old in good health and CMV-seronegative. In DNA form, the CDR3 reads TGCAGCGTAGAGATGGAGGGGACAGGGGCACAAGAGACCCAGTACTTC. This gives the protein CSVEMEGTGAQETQYF.